A selection of T cell receptor beta chains follows, all from one sample in a study of cytomegalovirus exposure and HLA in healthy donors. Sequencing used immunoSEQ multiplex PCR; TCRdb keeps in-frame clones, though not all of them. The sample yields 110,000 or so clones, approximately 80% seen once. The sequencing input was PBMCs. These receptors were collected from a female donor in good health and CMV-seronegative. Both conserved end residues are part of each CDR3. The D gene is left open where the match is weak. Size values are once, few and many counts, or a class for expanded clones, and some rows have none.

d_call | j_call | clone_size | v_call | cdr3_nt | cdr3_aa
TRBD2 | TRBJ2-7 | . | TRBV7-2 | TGTGCCAGCAGCTTGTTAGCGGGGGGCTACGAGCAGTACTTC | CASSLLAGGYEQYF
TRBD2 | TRBJ2-2 | . | TRBV9 | TGTGCCAGCAGCGACCGACTAGCGGGTGGAACCGGGGAGCTGTTTTTT | CASSDRLAGGTGELFF
. | TRBJ1-2 | . | TRBV29-1 | TGCAGCGTTGCCCTAGGATTCAGCTATGGCTACACCTTC | CSVALGFSYGYTF
. | TRBJ2-7 | . | TRBV7-9 | TGTTCCAGCAGCTCTCAGGGTTGGGAGCAGTACTTC | CSSSSQGWEQYF
. | TRBJ1-1 | . | TRBV19 | TGTGCCAGTAGTATGGCGCACAGGGAGGGCACTGAAGCTTTCTTT | CASSMAHREGTEAFF
. | TRBJ2-7 | once | TRBV6-1 | TGTGCCAGCAGTGAACCGGACACGTCCTACGAGCAGTACTTC | CASSEPDTSYEQYF
. | TRBJ2-3 | few | TRBV4-3 | TGCGCCAGCAGCCAAGATGTTCGGGATACGCAGTATTTT | CASSQDVRDTQYF
. | TRBJ2-3 | . | TRBV6-5 | TGTGCCAGCAGTTACTTTGGGGGCGGATTCACAGATACGCAGTATTTT | CASSYFGGGFTDTQYF
TRBD2 | TRBJ2-7 | . | TRBV5-4 | TGTGCCAGCAGCCTGGGGGGCGGGGGGGCGCGGTACGAGCAGTACTTC | CASSLGGGGARYEQYF
TRBD2 | TRBJ2-5 | . | TRBV7-6 | TGTGCCAGCAGCCCTAGTACGGGGGGAGAGACCCAGTACTTC | CASSPSTGGETQYF
TRBD1 | TRBJ1-2 | . | TRBV27 | TGTGCCAGCAGTCCGGGACAGGGCTATGGCTACACCTTC | CASSPGQGYGYTF
TRBD1 | TRBJ2-7 | . | TRBV6-1 | TGTGCCAGCAGCAGACAGGGGGCGTCCTACGAGCAGTACTTC | CASSRQGASYEQYF
TRBD1 | TRBJ1-2 | . | TRBV6-1 | TGTGCCAGCAGTCGACAGGGTAATGGCTACACCTTC | CASSRQGNGYTF
TRBD1 | TRBJ1-1 | . | TRBV7-6 | TGTGCCAGCAGCACGGGACAGCACACTGAAGCTTTCTTT | CASSTGQHTEAFF
TRBD1 | TRBJ1-1 | few | TRBV6-1 | TGTGCCAGCATTGACAGGGCTGAAGCTTTCTTT | CASIDRAEAFF
. | TRBJ2-1 | . | TRBV10-3 | TGTGCCATCAGTGGCACATACAATGAGCAGTTCTTC | CAISGTYNEQFF
. | TRBJ1-5 | . | TRBV30 | TGTGCCTGGAATAAACAGACGTGGCAGCCCCAGCATTTT | CAWNKQTWQPQHF
TRBD1 | TRBJ1-1 | once | TRBV7-9 | TGTTCCAGCAGCCTATGGCAGGGGGACACTGAAGCTTTCTTT | CSSSLWQGDTEAFF
. | TRBJ2-5 | . | TRBV5-1 | TGCGCCAGCAGCCTCGGGACTGGAGAAGAGACCCAGTACTTC | CASSLGTGEETQYF
. | TRBJ1-6 | . | TRBV7-9 | TGTGCCAGCAGCTTAGTATTGGCCTGGGGGGAACTGGGGAATTCACCCCTCCACTTT | CASSLVLAWGELGNSPLHF
. | TRBJ1-2 | . | TRBV5-8 | TGTGCCAGCAGCTTGGAACGGGACTATGGCTACACCTTC | CASSLERDYGYTF
. | TRBJ2-7 | few | TRBV7-9 | TGTGCCAGCAGCTTCGACCGACGGAGGAGCTCCTACGAGCAGTACTTC | CASSFDRRRSSYEQYF
. | TRBJ2-7 | . | TRBV5-1 | TGCGCCAGCAGCTTGGTTACCGGGGTAGAGCAGTACTTC | CASSLVTGVEQYF
TRBD2 | TRBJ2-3 | . | TRBV27 | TGTGCCAGCATGTCGGGGGGGGTCACAGATACGCAGTATTTT | CASMSGGVTDTQYF
. | TRBJ1-1 | . | TRBV19 | TGTGCCAGTAGTATGAGAGGTACTAGTGAAGCTTTCTTT | CASSMRGTSEAFF
. | TRBJ2-5 | . | TRBV5-1 | TGCGCCAGCAGCCATGGACTGGAAGAGACCCAGTACTTC | CASSHGLEETQYF
TRBD1 | TRBJ2-7 | few | TRBV10-2 | TGCGCCAGCACTCAGGGACAGACCTACGAGCAGTACTTC | CASTQGQTYEQYF
. | TRBJ1-1 | once | TRBV10-3 | TGTGCCATCAGCCCCGGACACACGGACACTGAAGCTTTCTTT | CAISPGHTDTEAFF
. | TRBJ1-1 | . | TRBV11-3 | TGTGCCAGCAGCTTAGGACCCGGGAGCACTGAAGCTTTCTTT | CASSLGPGSTEAFF
. | TRBJ2-3 | . | TRBV2 | TGTGCCAGCAGGGGGGGACCTACAAGGGTTGATACGCAGTATTTT | CASRGGPTRVDTQYF
TRBD1 | TRBJ1-6 | . | TRBV30 | TGTGCCTGGAGTAGCGAGGGGGCAGGTAATTCACCCCTCCACTTT | CAWSSEGAGNSPLHF
. | TRBJ1-5 | . | TRBV7-6 | TGTGCCAGCAGCACCGGTCCAAATCAGCCCCAGCATTTT | CASSTGPNQPQHF
. | TRBJ1-1 | . | TRBV19 | TGTGCCAGTCAACAGACGGTGAACACTGAAGCTTTCTTT | CASQQTVNTEAFF
. | TRBJ2-7 | . | TRBV7-2 | TGTGCCAGCAGCTTTCGCCACGGGGACTACGAGCAGTACTTC | CASSFRHGDYEQYF
TRBD1 | TRBJ2-1 | . | TRBV29-1 | TGCAGCGTTGAAGCAGACAGGGGGCATGGGAATGAGCAGTTCTTC | CSVEADRGHGNEQFF
. | TRBJ2-3 | . | TRBV5-1 | TGCGCCAGCAGCTCCGGGGGCACAGATACGCAGTATTTT | CASSSGGTDTQYF
. | TRBJ2-1 | few | TRBV6-5 | TGTGCCAGCAGAAAAGGACAGAGCTCCTACAATGAGCAGTTCTTC | CASRKGQSSYNEQFF
. | TRBJ1-1 | . | TRBV11-2 | TGTGCCAGCAGCTTGTTTGAGGGTACTGAAGCTTTCTTT | CASSLFEGTEAFF
. | TRBJ1-2 | . | TRBV19 | TGTGCCGGCCGTAGCGTGGACTATGGCTACACCTTC | CAGRSVDYGYTF
. | TRBJ2-6 | few | TRBV5-4 | TGTGCCAGCAGCCAAGACAGCTCTGGGGCCAACGTCCTGACTTTC | CASSQDSSGANVLTF
TRBD1 | TRBJ1-3 | few | TRBV5-8 | TGTGCCAGCAGCTGGAGACAGGGGAACTCTGGAAACACCATATATTTT | CASSWRQGNSGNTIYF
TRBD2 | TRBJ2-3 | . | TRBV25-1 | TGTGCCAGTACCTCACAGCGGGGGGGGCTTCGGGCAGATACGCAGTATTTT | CASTSQRGGLRADTQYF
. | TRBJ1-3 | . | TRBV6-6 | TGTGCCAGCAGTGGCAACTCTGGAAACACCATATATTTT | CASSGNSGNTIYF